A single sample is the source of the 20 T cell receptor beta chains below, sequenced in a study of preoperative IRX-2 immunotherapy in early breast cancer. Assay used: immunoSEQ multiplex PCR; TCRdb lists only in-frame clones, some missing. The sample lists more than 20,000 clones, approximately 81% occurring once. The treatment is: preoperative locoregional IRX-2 cytokine immunotherapy. This sample comprised lymph node tissue, obtained after IRX-2 immunotherapy. The receptors stem from a human donor with breast cancer.

This clone was counted between two and nine times. The chain employs TRBV19 and TRBJ2-7; 7 nucleotides align to TRBD1. This CDR3 contains 15 residues. J lost 0 bases, V lost 7 bases, and 9 bases had no gene match. From germline, CDR1 is LNHDA and CDR2 SQIVND (reference sequence). The CDR3 bases are TGTGCCAGTAAGGCGACAGGGAAGAGCTCCTACGAGCAGTACTTC. It encodes CASKATGKSSYEQYF. The entire variable domain, with the rest obtained from reference TRBV19 and TRBJ2-7, is as follows: DGGITQSPKYLFRKEGQNVTLSCEQNLNHDAMYWYRQDPGQGLRLIYYSQIVNDFQKGDIAEGYSVSREKKESFPLTVTSAQKNPTAFYLCASKATGKSSYEQYFGPGTRLTVT.

This rearrangement joins TRBV6-8 to TRBJ2-3; the D is unclear. From germline, CDR1 is MNHGY and CDR2 SAAAGT. V lost 1 base and J lost 2, with 7 bases in between. The CDR3 has 14 residues. CDR3 nucleotide sequence: TGTGCCAGCAGTTACTTTACGGCCACAGATACGCAGTATTTT. This codes for CASSYFTATDTQYF.

This chain links TRBV5-1 with TRBJ1-1; 9 bases agree with TRBD1. This CDR3 spans 15 amino acids. Germline CDR1 reads SGHRS; CDR2 reads YFSETQ. Trimming cost V 0 bases and J 13 bases; bases outside gene matches: 13. This CDR3 reads CASSLESGQGTRGFF. The CDR3 nucleotides are TGCGCCAGCAGCTTGGAATCGGGACAGGGAACCCGAGGTTTCTTT.

The genes are TRBV6-8 and TRBJ2-3; possibly TRBD1 for D (6 bases). This CDR3 has 14 residues. Trimming took off 2 bases at V and 8 bases at J, with 14 bases between the two ends. Per the germline V gene, CDR1 is MNHGY and CDR2 is SAAAGT. CDR3 sequence reads: CASSYPGQPGTQYF. The CDR3 DNA sequence: TGTGCCAGCAGTTACCCCGGACAGCCCGGTACGCAGTATTTT.

V and J are TRBV5-1 and TRBJ2-3; TRBD2 aligns across 10 bases. Per germline, CDR1 SGHRS and CDR2 YFSETQ. The CDR3 length is 20 residues. The V segment lost 2 bases and the J segment 0 bases; nucleotides outside the gene matches: 15. CDR3 sequence reads: CASSFKPWASGSSSTDTQYF. CDR3 DNA sequence: TGCGCCAGCAGCTTCAAACCCTGGGCTAGCGGGAGTTCGAGCACAGATACGCAGTATTTT.

The chain joins TRBV11-3 to TRBJ2-2; the match to TRBD2 covers 8 bases. Germline assignment: CDR1 SGHNT and CDR2 YENEEA. The CDR3 has 14 amino acids. Trimming cost V 4 bases and J 6 bases; bases outside gene matches: 4. The CDR3 protein is CASSSGLAAGELFF. In DNA, the CDR3 is TGTGCCAGCAGCTCCGGACTAGCCGCCGGGGAGCTGTTTTTT.

The chain joins TRBV18 to TRBJ1-2, with D perhaps TRBD1 (6 bases). The CDR3 contains 15 residues. Per the germline V gene, CDR1 is KGHSH and CDR2 is LQKENI. The CDR3: CVSSPLDSSNYGYTF. The CDR3 coding sequence is TGTGTTAGCTCACCCTTGGACAGCTCAAACTATGGCTACACCTTC.

This clone is labeled hyperexpanded (1% or more). This chain connects TRBV11-3 to TRBJ1-2, with TRBD1 matching 8 bases. After removal of 5 bases from V and 3 bases from J, the junction contained 8 bases not matched to a gene. Germline lookup yields CDR1 SGHNT and CDR2 YENEEA. The CDR3 spans 15 residues. CDR3 residues: CASSARTGMDYGYTF. Here the CDR3 DNA reads TGTGCCAGCAGCGCACGGACAGGGATGGACTATGGCTACACCTTC.

This clone was counted a few times. V usage is TRBV1 and J usage is TRBJ2-1; the D call TRBD2 from the table was never checked on the DNA. TRBV1 is noted as a pseudogene. The CDR3 sequence is 15 residues long. The CDR3 loop reads CASSQGTSSYNEQFF. In DNA form, the CDR3 reads TGCGCCAGCAGCCAAGGCACTAGCTCCTACAATGAGCAGTTCTTC.

By its share, this clone is medium-sized. The chain combines TRBV11-3 with TRBJ2-2; D is perhaps TRBD2 (6 bases). V was clipped by 5 bases and J by 4 bases, with 11 bases between them. CDR1 SGHNT and CDR2 YENEEA come from the germline V gene. This CDR3 has 14 residues. This CDR3 is CASSVEGSTGELFF. CDR3 bases: TGTGCCAGCAGCGTGGAGGGGAGCACCGGGGAGCTGTTTTTT.

This clone has only a few counts. This chain uses TRBV6-8 with TRBJ1-5; D unresolved. Trimming took 5 bases from V and 6 from J, leaving 14 bases between them. In germline, CDR1 is MNHGY, CDR2 SAAAGT. This CDR3 comprises 14 residues. This CDR3 is CASSPSDLAQPQHF. The CDR3 nucleotides read TGTGCCAGCAGTCCCTCGGATTTGGCTCAGCCCCAGCATTTT.

The chain employs TRBV27 and TRBJ2-7; 10 bases match TRBD1. CDR1 is MNHEY and CDR2 is SMNVEV in the germline V gene (reference sequence). With 6 bases clipped from V and 9 bases from J, the junction kept 11 bases outside the gene matches. The CDR3 has 14 residues. CDR3 residues: CASSRGGQGLVQYF. CDR3 nucleotides: TGTGCCAGCAGCCGCGGGGGACAGGGGTTGGTGCAGTACTTC.

V and J are TRBV18 and TRBJ2-3; 8 bases match TRBD2. This CDR3 has 17 residues. CDR1 is KGHSH, CDR2 LQKENI, per germline. J was trimmed by 1 base and V by 1 base; bases with no gene match: 7. The CDR3 nucleotides are TGTGCCAGCTCACCACGGGGTAGCGGGACTGGCACAGATACGCAGTATTTT. Translated: CASSPRGSGTGTDTQYF.

This clone was observed a few times. The chain is built from TRBV18 and TRBJ2-5, with TRBD1 as a possible D gene (5 bases). Germline V gives CDR1 KGHSH, CDR2 LQKENI. V lost 2 bases and J lost 5, with 15 bases in between. The CDR3 sequence is 15 residues long. The CDR3 DNA sequence: TGTGCCAGCTCACCAAGAGCAGGGTACGGGGAGACCCAGTACTTC. Translated: CASSPRAGYGETQYF. The complete variable domain, with remaining parts taken from reference TRBV18 and TRBJ2-5, reads NAGVMQNPRHLVRRRGQEARLRCSPMKGHSHVYWYRQLPEEGLKFMVYLQKENIIDESGMPKERFSAEFPKEGPSILRIQQVVRGDSAAYFCASSPRAGYGETQYFGPGTRLLVL.

The V call is TRBV11-3, the J call TRBJ1-2; possible D gene TRBD1, 6 bases. In germline, CDR1 is SGHNT, CDR2 YENEEA. The CDR3 runs 19 residues. V lost 2 bases to trimming and J lost 0 bases, with 22 bases between them. CDR3 sequence: CASSLRFTGTSLANYGYTF. CDR3 coding DNA: TGTGCCAGCAGCTTAAGATTTACCGGGACAAGCTTAGCTAACTATGGCTACACCTTC.

V is TRBV14 and J is TRBJ2-2, with TRBD1 as a possible D gene (5 bases). Germline CDR1 and CDR2: SGHDN and FVKESK. The V end lost 4 bases, the J end lost 7 bases, and 16 bases lay between the germline ends. The CDR3 runs 15 residues. This CDR3 reads CASSLQGPQYGELFF. CDR3 sequence (DNA): TGTGCCAGCAGCCTTCAGGGCCCGCAGTACGGGGAGCTGTTTTTT.

The genes are TRBV29-1 and TRBJ2-7; D assignment may be TRBD1 or TRBD2 (7 bases each). Per the germline V gene, CDR1 is SQVTM and CDR2 is ANQGSEA. The CDR3 is 13 amino acids. Trimming removed 4 bases at V and 7 bases at J, with 17 bases between. The CDR3 here is CSVVAGGASEQYF. The CDR3 DNA reads TGCAGCGTTGTGGCAGGGGGGGCGTCTGAGCAGTACTTC.

There are a few counts of this clone. The rearrangement uses TRBV18 and TRBJ2-7, with TRBD2 identical over 10 bases. J was trimmed by 3 bases and V by 3 bases; bases with no gene match: 2. This CDR3 spans 14 amino acids. Germline assignment: CDR1 KGHSH and CDR2 LQKENI. The CDR3 coding sequence is TGTGCCAGCTCACCTGCTAGCGGGAGCTACGAGCAGTACTTC. Translated, it gives CASSPASGSYEQYF.

CDR3 in amino acids: CASSFGGSMPYEQYF. The CDR3 DNA follows: TGTGCCAGCAGTTTCGGGGGGTCAATGCCCTACGAGCAGTACTTC. The chain is built from TRBV28 and TRBJ2-7; TRBD2 agrees at 7 bases. This CDR3 is 15 amino acids long. Per the germline V gene, CDR1 is MDHEN and CDR2 is SYDVKM. V shed 3 bases and J 2 bases; nucleotides not matched to a gene: 7.

The chain is built from TRBV28 and TRBJ2-1; 9 bases are a match to TRBD2. The length of the CDR3 is 16 residues. The junction had 10 bases not matched to a gene; V was cut back by 5 bases and J by 5 bases. Germline assignment: CDR1 MDHEN and CDR2 SYDVKM. CDR3 residues: CASSLSSWTSDNEQFF. DNA for the CDR3: TGTGCCAGCAGTCTCTCTTCTTGGACTAGCGACAATGAGCAGTTCTTC. The whole variable domain, filled in from reference TRBV28 and TRBJ2-1, reads DVKVTQSSRYLVKRTGEKVFLECVQDMDHENMFWYRQDPGLGLRLIYFSYDVKMKEKGDIPEGYSVSREKKERFSLILESASTNQTSMYLCASSLSSWTSDNEQFFGPGTRLTVL.